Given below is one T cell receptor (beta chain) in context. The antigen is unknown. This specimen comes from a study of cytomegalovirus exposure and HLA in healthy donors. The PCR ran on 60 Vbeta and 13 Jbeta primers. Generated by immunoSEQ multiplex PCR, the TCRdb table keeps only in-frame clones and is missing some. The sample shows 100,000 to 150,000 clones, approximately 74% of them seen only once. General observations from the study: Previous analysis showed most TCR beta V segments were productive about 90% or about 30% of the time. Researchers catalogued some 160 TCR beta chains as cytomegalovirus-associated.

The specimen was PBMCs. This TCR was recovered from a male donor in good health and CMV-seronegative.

The CDR3 region is CASSFMNTEAFF. In DNA, the CDR3 is TGTGCCAGCAGTTTTATGAACACTGAAGCTTTCTTT. The gene calls are TRBV28 and TRBJ1-1; D remains ambiguous. The CDR3 has 12 amino acids. Trimming took off 3 bases at V and 0 bases at J, with 2 bases between the two ends. Germline V gene lookup returns CDR1 MDHEN and CDR2 SYDVKM.